The entry below gives a single T cell receptor (beta chain) sequence along with its context. Germline assignment: CDR1 ENHRY and CDR2 SYGVKD. The trim removed 3 bases at V and 3 bases at J, leaving 0 bases unmatched. The length of the CDR3 is 14 residues. These data belong to a study of blood T cell repertoires in COVID-19. About the research overall: The samples span acute and convalescent COVID-19 from the United States, Italy and Spain. The analysed material was cDNA or gDNA that came from T cells, B-cell-depleted T cells, or PBMCs.

As originally analysed: How many nucleated cells were present was estimated from reference gene primer amplification. Sequencing was performed with immunoSEQ multiplex PCR; in TCRdb, only in-frame clones are kept and a portion is missing. That table is the source of V, J and clone size, and D and trimming were worked out from the DNA. This sample yields roughly 72,000 clones, of which about 88% are seen a single time; approximately 20% belongs to the top ten. This TCR was recovered from a human donor in a cohort sampled during active COVID-19. The sample taken for sequencing was peripheral blood. This chain joins TRBV10-3 and TRBJ2-2, with 8 bases lining up with TRBD2. The CDR3 sequence: CAISDGGDTGELFF. DNA of the CDR3: TGTGCCATCAGTGACGGGGGGGACACCGGGGAGCTGTTTTTT.